This paragraph covers one TCR beta chain sequence. The target antigen is unknown. The entry originates in a study of cytomegalovirus exposure and HLA in healthy donors. Study information: The approximately 710 first-cohort repertoires and the approximately 110 validation repertoires shared the same platform, a later analysis reported.

Study-level points and caveats: First-cohort TCR clusters tended to co-occur in the 90 to 150 validation repertoires, a later analysis found. Most TCRs appeared rarely, but some public TCRs recurred in many donors. High sensitivity and specificity were reportedly achieved when the classifier diagnosed cytomegalovirus status.

Germline CDR1 is KGHSH and CDR2 is LQKENI. The CDR3 loop spans 16 amino acids. V was trimmed by 1 base and J by 2 bases, leaving 14 bases between them. Libraries were prepared by immunoSEQ multiplex PCR; TCRdb keeps only in-frame clonotypes and omits some of them. The sample lists 90,000 or so clones, approximately 96% occurring once. This chain links TRBV18 with TRBJ2-5; the D gene is possibly TRBD2 (6 bases). The sequence came from a man younger than 35 in good health and CMV-seronegative. Sequenced: PBMCs. The CDR3 sequence is CASSPRPSSAQETQYF. The CDR3 region has the DNA TGTGCCAGCTCACCACGGCCCTCTAGCGCGCAAGAGACCCAGTACTTC.